This T cell receptor (beta chain) was found in a study of CD8 T cells in ankylosing spondylitis. Whole-study findings and limits: What appeared characteristic of ankylosing spondylitis blood was a TCR beta motif of eight highly homologous variants.

J gave up 2 bases and V 4 bases, and 5 bases lay outside the gene matches. Germline CDR1 reads SGHRS; CDR2 reads YFSETQ. The CDR3 is 16 amino acids. Only a few counts were recorded for this clonotype. Its antigen is not identified. Each CDR3 protein gets one entry after TCRdb re-called the 5' RACE reads with MiXCR. There are approximately 400,000 distinct CDR3 sequences in the sample; roughly a quarter occur only once, and 0.89% lies in the top ten. This sequence originates from a male donor with ankylosing spondylitis. The specimen was blood, either unsorted or a sorted T cell fraction (not recorded which). The chain carries TRBV5-1 and TRBJ2-2; 10 bases are shared with TRBD1. CDR3 region: CASSGRDRGNTGELFF. DNA of the CDR3: TGCGCCAGCAGCGGCCGGGACAGGGGCAACACCGGGGAGCTGTTTTTT.